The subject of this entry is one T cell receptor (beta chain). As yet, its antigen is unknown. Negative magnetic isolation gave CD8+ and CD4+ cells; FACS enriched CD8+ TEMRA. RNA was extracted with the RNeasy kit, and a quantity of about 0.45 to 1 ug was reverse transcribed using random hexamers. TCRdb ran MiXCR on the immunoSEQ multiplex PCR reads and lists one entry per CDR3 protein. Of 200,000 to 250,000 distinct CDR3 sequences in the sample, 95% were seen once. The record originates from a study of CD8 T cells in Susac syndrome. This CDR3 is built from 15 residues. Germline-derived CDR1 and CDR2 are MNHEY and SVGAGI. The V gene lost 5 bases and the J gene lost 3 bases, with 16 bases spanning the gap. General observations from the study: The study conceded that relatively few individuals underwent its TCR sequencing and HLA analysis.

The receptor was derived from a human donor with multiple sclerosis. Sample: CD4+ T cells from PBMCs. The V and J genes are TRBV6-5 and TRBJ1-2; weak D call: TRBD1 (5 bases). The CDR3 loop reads CASSGQGISDYGYTF. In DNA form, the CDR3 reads TGTGCCAGCAGTGGGCAGGGAATTTCGGACTATGGCTACACCTTC.